A single sample gave rise to the 2 T cell receptor beta chains below, sequenced in a study of blood T cell repertoires in COVID-19. Libraries were prepared by immunoSEQ multiplex PCR; TCRdb keeps only in-frame clonotypes and omits some of them. The sample includes around 100,000 clones, around four fifths of them seen just once. The sample was peripheral blood. The receptors were gathered from a woman aged 70-85 years with acute or convalescent COVID-19.

This clone was seen more than once but under ten times. V and J are TRBV9 and TRBJ2-2; D might be TRBD1 (6 bases). Trimming cost V 2 bases and J 5 bases, with 16 bases left between them. Germline CDR1 SGDLS, CDR2 YYNGEE. CDR3 length: 16 amino acids. The CDR3 sequence: CASSVSRGWKTGELFF. DNA of the CDR3: TGTGCCAGCAGCGTGAGCAGGGGCTGGAAAACCGGGGAGCTGTTTTTT.

The chain couples TRBV6-5 to TRBJ1-5, with 7 bases that match TRBD1. Germline loops: CDR1 MNHEY, CDR2 SVGAGI. This CDR3 contains 13 residues. The ends lost 4 bases at V and 4 bases at J; junction bases unmatched: 1. The CDR3 DNA reads as TGTGCCAGCAGTTCGGACAGGAATCAGCCCCAGCATTTT. Protein sequence: CASSSDRNQPQHF.